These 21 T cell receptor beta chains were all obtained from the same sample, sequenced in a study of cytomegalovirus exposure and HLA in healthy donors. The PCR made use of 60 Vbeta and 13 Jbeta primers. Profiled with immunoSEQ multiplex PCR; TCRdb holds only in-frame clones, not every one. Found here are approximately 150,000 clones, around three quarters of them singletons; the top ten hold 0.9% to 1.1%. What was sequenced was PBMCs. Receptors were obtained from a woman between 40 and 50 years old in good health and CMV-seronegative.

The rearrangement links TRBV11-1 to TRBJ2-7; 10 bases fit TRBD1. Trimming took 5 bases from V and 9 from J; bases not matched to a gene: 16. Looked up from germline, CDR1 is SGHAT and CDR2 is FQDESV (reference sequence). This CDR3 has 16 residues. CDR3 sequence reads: CASSPQGQGNVNPQYF. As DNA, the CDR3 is TGTGCCAGCAGCCCACAGGGACAGGGGAACGTGAATCCGCAGTACTTC.

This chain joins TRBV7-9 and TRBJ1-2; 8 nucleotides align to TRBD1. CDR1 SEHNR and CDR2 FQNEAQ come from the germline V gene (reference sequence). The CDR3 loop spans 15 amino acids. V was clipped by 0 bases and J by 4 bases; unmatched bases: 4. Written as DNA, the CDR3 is TGTGCCAGCAGCTTAGCGGACAGGGCCGGCTATGGCTACACCTTC. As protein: CASSLADRAGYGYTF.

CDR3 protein: CASSSSMRDEQYF. The CDR3 DNA follows: TGCGCCAGCAGCTCTTCGATGCGGGACGAGCAGTACTTC. The chain has TRBV5-1 and TRBJ2-7, with a tentative D call TRBD2 (5 bases). Trimming left V 3 bases short and J 5 bases short, with 12 bases between. This CDR3 spans 13 amino acids. Germline V gene sequence: CDR1 SGHRS, CDR2 YFSETQ.

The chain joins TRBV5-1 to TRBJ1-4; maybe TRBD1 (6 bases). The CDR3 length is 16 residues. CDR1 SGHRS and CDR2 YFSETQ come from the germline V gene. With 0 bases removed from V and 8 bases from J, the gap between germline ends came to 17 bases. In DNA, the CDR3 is TGCGCCAGCAGCTTGGATCCCACCGGGACACAAGAAAAACTGTTTTTT. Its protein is CASSLDPTGTQEKLFF.

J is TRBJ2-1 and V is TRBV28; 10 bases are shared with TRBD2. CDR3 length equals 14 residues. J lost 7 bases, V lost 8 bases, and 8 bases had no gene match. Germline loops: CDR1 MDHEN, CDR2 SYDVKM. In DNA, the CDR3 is TGTGCCAGCTCGCAAGCGGGAGGGGCGAATGAGCAGTTCTTC. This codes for CASSQAGGANEQFF.

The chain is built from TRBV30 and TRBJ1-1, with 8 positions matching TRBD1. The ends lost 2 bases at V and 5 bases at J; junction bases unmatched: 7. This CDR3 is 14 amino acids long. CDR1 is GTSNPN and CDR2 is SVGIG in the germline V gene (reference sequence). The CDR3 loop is CAWSRSGGETEAFF. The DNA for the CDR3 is TGTGCCTGGAGTCGGTCAGGGGGCGAAACTGAAGCTTTCTTT.

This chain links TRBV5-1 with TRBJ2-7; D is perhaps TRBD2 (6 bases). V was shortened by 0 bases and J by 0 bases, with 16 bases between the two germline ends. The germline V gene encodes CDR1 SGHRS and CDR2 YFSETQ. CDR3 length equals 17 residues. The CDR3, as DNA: TGCGCCAGCAGCTTGGGTCCTAGCGAGGGTGGCTCCTACGAGCAGTACTTC. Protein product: CASSLGPSEGGSYEQYF.

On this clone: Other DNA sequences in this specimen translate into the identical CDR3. The CDR3 region has the DNA TGTGCCAGCTCACCTCAACAGCGGGACTATCACAATGAGCAGTTCTTC. This encodes CASSPQQRDYHNEQFF. The rearrangement uses TRBV18 and TRBJ2-1; 7 bases align to TRBD2. CDR1 KGHSH and CDR2 LQKENI come from the germline V gene. V gave up 3 bases and J gave up 5 bases; unmatched junction bases: 10. The CDR3 loop spans 16 amino acids.

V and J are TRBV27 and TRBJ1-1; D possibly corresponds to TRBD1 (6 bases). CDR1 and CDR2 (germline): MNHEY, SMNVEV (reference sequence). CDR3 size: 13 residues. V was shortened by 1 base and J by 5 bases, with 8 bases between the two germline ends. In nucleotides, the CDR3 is TGTGCCAGCAGTTTATACAGGGAAACTGAAGCTTTCTTT. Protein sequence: CASSLYRETEAFF.

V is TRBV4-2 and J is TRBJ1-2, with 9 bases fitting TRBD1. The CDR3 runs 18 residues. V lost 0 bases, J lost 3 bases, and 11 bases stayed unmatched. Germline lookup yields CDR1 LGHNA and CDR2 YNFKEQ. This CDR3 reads CASSQEGGQGGGDYGYTF. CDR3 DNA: TGTGCCAGCAGCCAAGAAGGGGGACAGGGAGGGGGGGACTATGGCTACACCTTC.

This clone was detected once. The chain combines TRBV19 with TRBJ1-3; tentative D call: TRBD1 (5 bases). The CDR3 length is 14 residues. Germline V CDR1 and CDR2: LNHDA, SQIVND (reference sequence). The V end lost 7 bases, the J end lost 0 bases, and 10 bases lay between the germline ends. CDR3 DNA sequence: TGTGCCAGTACAGGGCTGAGCTCTGGAAACACCATATATTTT. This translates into CASTGLSSGNTIYF.

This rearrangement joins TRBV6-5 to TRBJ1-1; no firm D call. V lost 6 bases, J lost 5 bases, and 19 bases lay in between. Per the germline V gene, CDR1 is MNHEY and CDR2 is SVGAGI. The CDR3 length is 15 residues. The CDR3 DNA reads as TGTGCCAGCAGCCCCCCCCAATCGAGGGAAACTGAAGCTTTCTTT. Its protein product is CASSPPQSRETEAFF.

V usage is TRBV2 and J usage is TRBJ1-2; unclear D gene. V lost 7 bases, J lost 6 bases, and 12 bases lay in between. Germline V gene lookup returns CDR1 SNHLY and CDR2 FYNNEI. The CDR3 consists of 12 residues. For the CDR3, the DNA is TGTGCCAGCACCCCAACCAGCGATGGCTACACCTTC. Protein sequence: CASTPTSDGYTF.

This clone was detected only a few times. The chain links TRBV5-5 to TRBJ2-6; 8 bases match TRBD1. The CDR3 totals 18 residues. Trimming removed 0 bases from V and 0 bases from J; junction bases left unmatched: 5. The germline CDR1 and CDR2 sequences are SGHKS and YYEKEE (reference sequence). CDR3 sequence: CASSLVAGGSSGANVLTF. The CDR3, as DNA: TGTGCCAGCAGCTTGGTGGCAGGGGGCAGCTCTGGGGCCAACGTCCTGACTTTC.

The CDR3: CASRGEGLGPNTEAFF. The DNA for the CDR3 is TGTGCCAGCCGCGGGGAGGGGTTGGGTCCGAACACTGAAGCTTTCTTT. J is TRBJ1-1 and V is TRBV2; a possible D gene is TRBD1 (5 bases). The CDR3 length is 16 residues. Germline values: CDR1 SNHLY, CDR2 FYNNEI. The ends were cut back, 8 bases at V and 1 base at J, with 20 bases in the middle.

The CDR3 protein is CASSEGENYGYTF. The CDR3 DNA reads TGTGCCAGCTCAGAGGGGGAAAACTATGGCTACACCTTC. This chain connects TRBV18 to TRBJ1-2; weak D call: TRBD1 (6 bases). Trimming removed 5 bases from V and 2 bases from J, with 9 bases in between. This CDR3 spans 13 amino acids. Germline loops: CDR1 KGHSH, CDR2 LQKENI.

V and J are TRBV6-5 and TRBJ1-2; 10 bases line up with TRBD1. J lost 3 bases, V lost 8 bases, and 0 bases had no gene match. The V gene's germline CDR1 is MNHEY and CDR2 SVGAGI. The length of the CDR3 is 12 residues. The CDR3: CASGTGDYGYTF. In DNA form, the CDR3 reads TGTGCCAGCGGGACAGGGGACTATGGCTACACCTTC.

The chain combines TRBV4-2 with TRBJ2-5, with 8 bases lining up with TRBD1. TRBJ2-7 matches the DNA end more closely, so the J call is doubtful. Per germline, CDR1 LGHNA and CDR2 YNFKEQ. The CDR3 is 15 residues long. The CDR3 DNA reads TGTGCCAGCAGCCAAGACAGGGGGCTGGACTACGAGCAGTACTTC. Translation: CASSQDRGLDYEQYF.

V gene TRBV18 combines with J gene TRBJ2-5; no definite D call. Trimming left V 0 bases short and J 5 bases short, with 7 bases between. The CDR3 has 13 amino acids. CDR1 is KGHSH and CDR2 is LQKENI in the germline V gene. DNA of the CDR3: TGTGCCAGCTCACCACCTCTCCTGGAGACCCAGTACTTC. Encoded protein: CASSPPLLETQYF.

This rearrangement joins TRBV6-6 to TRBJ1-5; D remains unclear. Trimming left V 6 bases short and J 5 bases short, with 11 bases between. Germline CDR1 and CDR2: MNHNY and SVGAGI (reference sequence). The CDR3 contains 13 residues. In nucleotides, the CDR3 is TGTGCCAGCAGGATGACACCCGATCAGCCCCAGCATTTT. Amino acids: CASRMTPDQPQHF.

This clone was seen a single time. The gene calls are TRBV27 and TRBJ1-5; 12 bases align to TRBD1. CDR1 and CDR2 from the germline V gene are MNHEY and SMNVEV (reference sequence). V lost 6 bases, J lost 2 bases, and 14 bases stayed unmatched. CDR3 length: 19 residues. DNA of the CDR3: TGTGCCAGCAGGCCTCAGGGACAGGGGGCGGGCAGTGGCAATCAGCCCCAGCATTTT. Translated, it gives CASRPQGQGAGSGNQPQHF.